The entry below gives a single T cell receptor (beta chain) sequence along with its context. The data are from a study of tumor-infiltrating lymphocytes in primary liver carcinoma. Bulk tissue was left unsorted, and RNA and DNA were co-extracted from around 18-30 mg of it. Germline values: CDR1 SQVTM, CDR2 ANQGSEA. The CDR3 length is 16 residues. Trimming left V 2 bases short and J 2 bases short, with 15 bases between. cDNA specific to TCR beta was made from 500 ng of total RNA, with a constant-region primer employed for priming. Construction of TCR beta libraries relied on three successive nested multiplex PCR rounds employing slightly modified ARM-PCR. Primers for the first two PCR rounds were TRBV1-TRBV30 forward primers and a C-beta reverse primer (about 9 cycles per round). MiXCR, run by TCRdb on the multiplex PCR reads, gives a single entry per CDR3 protein. The data show 110,000 or so distinct CDR3 sequences, roughly 85% seen once.

The genes are TRBV29-1 and TRBJ2-2; the D is unclear. This receptor was taken from a man in his forties or fifties with primary liver carcinoma and hepatitis B virus infection. Input material: liver tumor tissue from sampling region 3. The subset was: tumor region T3, left-lateral pole. CDR3 loop: CSVENSLETNTGELFF. The CDR3 coding sequence is TGCAGCGTTGAAAACTCCCTGGAGACCAACACCGGGGAGCTGTTTTTT.